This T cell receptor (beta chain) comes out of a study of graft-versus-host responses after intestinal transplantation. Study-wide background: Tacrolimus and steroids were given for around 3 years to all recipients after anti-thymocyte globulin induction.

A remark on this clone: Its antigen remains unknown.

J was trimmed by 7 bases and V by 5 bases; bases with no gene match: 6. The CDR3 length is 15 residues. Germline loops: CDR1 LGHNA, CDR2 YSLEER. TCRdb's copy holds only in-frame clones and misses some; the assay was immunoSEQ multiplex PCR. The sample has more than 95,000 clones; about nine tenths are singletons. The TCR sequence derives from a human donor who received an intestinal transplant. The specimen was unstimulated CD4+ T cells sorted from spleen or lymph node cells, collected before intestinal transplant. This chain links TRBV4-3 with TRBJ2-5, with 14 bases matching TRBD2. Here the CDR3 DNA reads TGCGCCAGCAGCGAAGGACTAGCGGGGGGATGGACCCAGTACTTC. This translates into CASSEGLAGGWTQYF.